This T cell receptor beta chain was sequenced in a study of graft-versus-host responses after intestinal transplantation. Study information: Grafts that recipients had were multivisceral, liver-intestinal, or isolated intestinal transplants. Study-wide findings and caveats: GvH clones were identified in recipient marrow, with some first appearing in ileum or blood.

The method was immunoSEQ multiplex PCR; TCRdb's version includes in-frame clones alone and lacks a portion of them. The sample lists tens of thousands of clones, roughly 90% occurring once. Germline V gene sequence: CDR1 MGHRA, CDR2 YSYEKL. The CDR3 extends over 16 amino acids. J lost 4 bases, V lost 2 bases, and 9 bases had no gene match. To note about this clone: Its specificity is unknown.

Sequences were derived from unstimulated CD8+ T cells sorted from spleen or lymph node cells, sampled before intestinal transplant. The V gene is TRBV4-1, the J gene TRBJ2-3; 7 nucleotides agree with TRBD2. The receptor's source is a human donor who received an intestinal transplant. In nucleotides, the CDR3 is TGCGCCAGCAGCCAATCCCGGGGGGTCCCGGCAGATACGCAGTATTTT. Its translation: CASSQSRGVPADTQYF.